A selection of T cell receptor beta chains follows, all from one sample in a study of blood T cell repertoires in COVID-19. Assay: immunoSEQ multiplex PCR; the TCRdb copy retains only in-frame clones and omits some. The repertoire holds 140,000 to 150,000 clones, with roughly three quarters as singletons. Sequenced material: PBMCs or T cells enriched from blood (not recorded which). The receptors were sampled from a woman aged 45-60 years who had recovered from COVID-19. The CDR3 runs from the conserved cysteine through the conserved F or W. D genes are given only for firm matches. Rows give clone size only sometimes, using once, few, many, or a class for an expanded clone.

clone size: .
V gene: TRBV10-3
J gene: TRBJ1-2
D gene: .
CDR3 protein: CAISEDMAHGYTF
CDR3 DNA: TGTGCCATCAGTGAGGATATGGCTCATGGCTACACCTTC

clone size: .
V gene: TRBV27
J gene: TRBJ1-4
D gene: TRBD1
CDR3 protein: CASSTRQGEKLFF
CDR3 DNA: TGTGCCAGCAGTACGAGACAGGGTGAAAAACTGTTTTTT

clone size: once
V gene: TRBV4-1
J gene: TRBJ2-1
D gene: TRBD2
CDR3 protein: CASSPHLSGGANEQFF
CDR3 DNA: TGCGCCAGCAGCCCTCACCTTAGCGGGGGGGCGAATGAGCAGTTCTTC

clone size: few
V gene: TRBV14
J gene: TRBJ1-5
D gene: .
CDR3 protein: CASSQDWGEVFRQPQHF
CDR3 DNA: TGTGCCAGCAGCCAAGATTGGGGGGAGGTATTCAGACAGCCCCAGCATTTT

clone size: .
V gene: TRBV5-5
J gene: TRBJ1-2
D gene: TRBD1
CDR3 protein: CASSWGQGEDGYTF
CDR3 DNA: TGTGCCAGCAGCTGGGGGCAGGGGGAGGATGGCTACACCTTC

clone size: .
V gene: TRBV19
J gene: TRBJ2-2
D gene: .
CDR3 protein: CASSIVWQGTGELFF
CDR3 DNA: TGTGCCAGTAGTATAGTGTGGCAGGGTACCGGGGAGCTGTTTTTT

clone size: .
V gene: TRBV9
J gene: TRBJ2-7
D gene: TRBD1
CDR3 protein: CASSAKTGGRDEQYF
CDR3 DNA: TGTGCCAGCAGCGCGAAGACAGGGGGCAGAGACGAGCAGTACTTC

clone size: few
V gene: TRBV2
J gene: TRBJ1-4
D gene: TRBD1
CDR3 protein: CASRGDRANEKLFF
CDR3 DNA: TGTGCCAGCAGAGGGGACAGAGCTAATGAAAAACTGTTTTTT

clone size: .
V gene: TRBV19
J gene: TRBJ2-7
D gene: TRBD1
CDR3 protein: CASSMTTGAYEQYF
CDR3 DNA: TGTGCCAGTAGTATGACAACAGGGGCCTACGAGCAGTACTTC

clone size: .
V gene: TRBV5-1
J gene: TRBJ1-2
D gene: .
CDR3 protein: CASSVQGTSDYGYTF
CDR3 DNA: TGCGCCAGCAGCGTTCAGGGGACGAGTGACTATGGCTACACCTTC

clone size: .
V gene: TRBV4-2
J gene: TRBJ1-4
D gene: TRBD1
CDR3 protein: CASSLGQFNEKLFF
CDR3 DNA: TGTGCCAGCAGCCTGGGACAGTTTAATGAAAAACTGTTTTTT

clone size: .
V gene: TRBV3-1/TRBV3-2
J gene: TRBJ2-7
D gene: TRBD1
CDR3 protein: CASSQEVSSSGTGSYEQYF
CDR3 DNA: TGTGCCAGCAGCCAAGAGGTATCTTCTTCCGGGACAGGCTCCTACGAGCAGTACTTC

clone size: .
V gene: TRBV24-1
J gene: TRBJ2-3
D gene: .
CDR3 protein: CATSDRPAGWDTQYF
CDR3 DNA: TGTGCCACCAGTGATCGACCGGCAGGGTGGGATACGCAGTATTTT

clone size: .
V gene: TRBV7-8
J gene: TRBJ2-5
D gene: .
CDR3 protein: CASTYGGRETQYF
CDR3 DNA: TGTGCCAGCACCTACGGAGGGAGAGAGACCCAGTACTTC

clone size: .
V gene: TRBV28
J gene: TRBJ2-5
D gene: .
CDR3 protein: CASSLSVEETQYF
CDR3 DNA: TGTGCCAGCAGTTTATCAGTGGAAGAGACCCAGTACTTC

clone size: .
V gene: TRBV5-1
J gene: TRBJ2-3
D gene: .
CDR3 protein: CASSSGFRDTQYF
CDR3 DNA: TGCGCCAGCAGCTCCGGGTTTCGCGATACGCAGTATTTT

clone size: .
V gene: TRBV5-4
J gene: TRBJ2-5
D gene: TRBD1
CDR3 protein: CASSVRQGETQYF
CDR3 DNA: TGTGCCAGCAGCGTCCGACAGGGAGAGACCCAGTACTTC

clone size: .
V gene: TRBV7-8
J gene: TRBJ1-2
D gene: TRBD1
CDR3 protein: CASSIGTGDYYGYTF
CDR3 DNA: TGTGCCAGCAGTATAGGTACAGGGGATTACTATGGCTACACCTTC

clone size: once
V gene: TRBV28
J gene: TRBJ1-1
D gene: TRBD1
CDR3 protein: CASSLTGGGGEAFF
CDR3 DNA: TGTGCCAGCAGTTTGACAGGGGGTGGGGGTGAAGCTTTCTTT

clone size: .
V gene: TRBV29-1
J gene: TRBJ1-1
D gene: TRBD1
CDR3 protein: CSVGTWGQTNMNTEAFF
CDR3 DNA: TGCAGCGTTGGAACCTGGGGACAGACAAACATGAACACTGAAGCTTTCTTT

clone size: few
V gene: TRBV12-3/TRBV12-4
J gene: TRBJ1-6
D gene: .
CDR3 protein: CASSLVLYSPLHF
CDR3 DNA: TGTGCCAGCAGTTTAGTTCTTTATTCACCCCTCCACTTT

clone size: .
V gene: TRBV6-9
J gene: TRBJ1-1
D gene: .
CDR3 protein: CASRHSCAFF
CDR3 DNA: TGTGCCAGCAGGCACAGTTGTGCTTTCTTT

clone size: .
V gene: TRBV5-1
J gene: TRBJ2-3
D gene: TRBD1
CDR3 protein: CASSSGTAGNTQYF
CDR3 DNA: TGCGCCAGCAGCTCCGGGACAGCAGGTAATACGCAGTATTTT

clone size: .
V gene: TRBV5-1
J gene: TRBJ1-1
D gene: TRBD1
CDR3 protein: CASSLEGTGGAGTEAFF
CDR3 DNA: TGCGCCAGCAGCTTGGAAGGGACAGGGGGCGCGGGGACTGAAGCTTTCTTT

clone size: once
V gene: TRBV30
J gene: TRBJ1-6
D gene: .
CDR3 protein: CAWRIIQSPLHF
CDR3 DNA: TGTGCCTGGAGAATCATACAATCACCCCTCCACTTT

clone size: .
V gene: TRBV27
J gene: TRBJ1-1
D gene: TRBD1
CDR3 protein: CASSAKQGWNTEAFF
CDR3 DNA: TGTGCCAGCAGTGCAAAACAGGGGTGGAACACTGAAGCTTTCTTT

clone size: .
V gene: TRBV21-1
J gene: TRBJ1-2
D gene: .
CDR3 protein: CASSDNRDRGSNYGYTF
CDR3 DNA: TGTGCCAGCAGCGACAATAGGGACAGGGGGTCTAACTATGGCTACACCTTC

clone size: .
V gene: TRBV5-1
J gene: TRBJ2-7
D gene: .
CDR3 protein: CASSLNQGEQYF
CDR3 DNA: TGCGCCAGCAGCTTGAACCAGGGTGAGCAGTACTTC

clone size: once
V gene: TRBV27
J gene: TRBJ2-3
D gene: .
CDR3 protein: CASSVSPRRADTQYF
CDR3 DNA: TGTGCCAGCAGTGTATCGCCCAGGAGGGCAGATACGCAGTATTTT

clone size: .
V gene: TRBV9
J gene: TRBJ2-5
D gene: TRBD2
CDR3 protein: CASSKKTSATQETQYF
CDR3 DNA: TGTGCCAGCAGCAAAAAGACTAGCGCAACCCAAGAGACCCAGTACTTC

clone size: .
V gene: TRBV2
J gene: TRBJ1-5
D gene: .
CDR3 protein: CASSEGWGGGQPQHF
CDR3 DNA: TGTGCCAGCAGTGAAGGGTGGGGGGGCGGTCAGCCCCAGCATTTT

clone size: .
V gene: TRBV9
J gene: TRBJ1-1
D gene: .
CDR3 protein: CASSPHDSRGGTFF
CDR3 DNA: TGTGCCAGCAGCCCCCACGATTCCCGGGGTGGGACTTTCTTT

clone size: .
V gene: TRBV19
J gene: TRBJ2-7
D gene: .
CDR3 protein: CASSRQGGAGYEQYF
CDR3 DNA: TGTGCCAGTAGTCGGCAGGGGGGCGCTGGCTACGAGCAGTACTTC

clone size: .
V gene: TRBV28
J gene: TRBJ1-5
D gene: .
CDR3 protein: CASSFSGYGYQPQHF
CDR3 DNA: TGTGCCAGCAGTTTTTCCGGGTATGGTTATCAGCCCCAGCATTTT

clone size: .
V gene: TRBV19
J gene: TRBJ1-1
D gene: TRBD1
CDR3 protein: CASSVRDRGRRNTEAFF
CDR3 DNA: TGTGCCAGTAGTGTCCGGGACAGGGGTAGGAGAAACACTGAAGCTTTCTTT